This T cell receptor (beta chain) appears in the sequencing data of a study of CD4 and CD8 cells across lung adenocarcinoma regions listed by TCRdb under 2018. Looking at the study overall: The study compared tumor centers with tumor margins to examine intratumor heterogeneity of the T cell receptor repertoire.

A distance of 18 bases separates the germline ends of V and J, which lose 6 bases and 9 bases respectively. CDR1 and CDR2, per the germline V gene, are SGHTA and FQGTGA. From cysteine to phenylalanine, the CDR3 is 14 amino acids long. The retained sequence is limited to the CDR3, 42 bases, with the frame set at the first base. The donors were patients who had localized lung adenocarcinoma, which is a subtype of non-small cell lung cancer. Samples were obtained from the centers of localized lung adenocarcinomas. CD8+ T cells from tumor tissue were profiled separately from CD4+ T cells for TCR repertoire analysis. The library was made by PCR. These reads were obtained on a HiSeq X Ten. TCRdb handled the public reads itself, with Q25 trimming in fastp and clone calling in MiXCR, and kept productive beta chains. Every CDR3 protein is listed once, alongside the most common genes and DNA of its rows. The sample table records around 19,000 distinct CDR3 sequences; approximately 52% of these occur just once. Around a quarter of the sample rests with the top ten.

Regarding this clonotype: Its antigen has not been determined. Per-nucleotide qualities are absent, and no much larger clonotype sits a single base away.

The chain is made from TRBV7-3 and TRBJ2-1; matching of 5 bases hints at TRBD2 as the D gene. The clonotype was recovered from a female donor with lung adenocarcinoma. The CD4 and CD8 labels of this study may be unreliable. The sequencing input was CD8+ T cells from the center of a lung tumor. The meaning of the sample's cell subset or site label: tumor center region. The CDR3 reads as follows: CASSVRGDSREQFF. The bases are TGTGCCAGCAGTGTACGGGGAGATTCGCGTGAGCAGTTCTTC. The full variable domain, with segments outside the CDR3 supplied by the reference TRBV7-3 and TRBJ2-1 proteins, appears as GAGVSQTPSNKVTEKGKYVELRCDPISGHTALYWYRQSLGQGPEFLIYFQGTGAADDSGLPNDRFFAVRPEGSVSTLKIQRTERGDSAVYLCASSVRGDSREQFFGPGTRLTVL.